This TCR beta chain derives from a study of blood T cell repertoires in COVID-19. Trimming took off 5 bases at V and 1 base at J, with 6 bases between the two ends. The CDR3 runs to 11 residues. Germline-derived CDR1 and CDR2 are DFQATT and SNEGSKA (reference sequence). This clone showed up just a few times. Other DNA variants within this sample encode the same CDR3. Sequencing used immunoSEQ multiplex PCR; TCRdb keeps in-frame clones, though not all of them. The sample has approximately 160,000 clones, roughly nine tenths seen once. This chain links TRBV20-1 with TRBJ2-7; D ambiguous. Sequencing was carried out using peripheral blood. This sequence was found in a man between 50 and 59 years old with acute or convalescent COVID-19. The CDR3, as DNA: TGCAGTGCTTCAGGATCCTACGAGCAGTACTTC. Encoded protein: CSASGSYEQYF.